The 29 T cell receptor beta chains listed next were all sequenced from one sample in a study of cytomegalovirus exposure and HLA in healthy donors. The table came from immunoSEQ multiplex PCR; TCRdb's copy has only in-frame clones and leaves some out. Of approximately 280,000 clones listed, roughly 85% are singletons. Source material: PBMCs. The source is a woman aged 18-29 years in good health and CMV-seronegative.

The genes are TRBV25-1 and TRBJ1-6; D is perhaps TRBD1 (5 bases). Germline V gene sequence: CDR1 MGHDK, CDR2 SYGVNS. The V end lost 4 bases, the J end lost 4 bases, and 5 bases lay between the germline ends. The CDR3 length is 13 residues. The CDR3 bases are TGTGCCAGCAGTGGACAGTATAATTCACCCCTCCACTTT. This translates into CASSGQYNSPLHF. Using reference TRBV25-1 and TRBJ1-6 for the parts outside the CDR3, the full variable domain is EADIYQTPRYLVIGTGKKITLECSQTMGHDKMYWYQQDPGMELHLIHYSYGVNSTEKGDLSSESTVSRIRTEHFPLTLESARPSHTSQYLCASSGQYNSPLHFGNGTRLTVT.

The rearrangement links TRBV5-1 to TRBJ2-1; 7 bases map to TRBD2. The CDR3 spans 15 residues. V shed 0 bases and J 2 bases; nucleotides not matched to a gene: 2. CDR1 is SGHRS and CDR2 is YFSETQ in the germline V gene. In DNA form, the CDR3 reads TGCGCCAGCAGCTTGGGGCTAGCGGCCTACAATGAGCAGTTCTTC. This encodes CASSLGLAAYNEQFF. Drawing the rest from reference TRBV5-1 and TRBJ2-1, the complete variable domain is KAGVTQTPRYLIKTRGQQVTLSCSPISGHRSVSWYQQTPGQGLQFLFEYFSETQRNKGNFPGRFSGRQFSNSRSEMNVSTLELGDSALYLCASSLGLAAYNEQFFGPGTRLTVL.

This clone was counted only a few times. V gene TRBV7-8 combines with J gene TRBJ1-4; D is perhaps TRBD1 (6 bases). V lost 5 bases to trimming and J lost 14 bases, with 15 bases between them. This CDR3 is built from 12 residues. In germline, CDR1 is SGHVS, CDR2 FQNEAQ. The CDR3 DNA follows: TGTGCCAGCAGCCCGAGACAGGACCACCTGTTTTTT. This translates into CASSPRQDHLFF.

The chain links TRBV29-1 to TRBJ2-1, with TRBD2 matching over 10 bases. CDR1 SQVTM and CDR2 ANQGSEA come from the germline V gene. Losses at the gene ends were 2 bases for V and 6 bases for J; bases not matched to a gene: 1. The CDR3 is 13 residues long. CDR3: CSVELAGVNEQFF. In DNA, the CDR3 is TGCAGCGTTGAACTAGCGGGAGTCAATGAGCAGTTCTTC.

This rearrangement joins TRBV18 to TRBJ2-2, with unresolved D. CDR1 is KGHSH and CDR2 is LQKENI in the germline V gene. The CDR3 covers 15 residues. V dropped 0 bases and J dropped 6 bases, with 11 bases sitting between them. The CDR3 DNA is TGTGCCAGCTCACCACCGGAGACCCCTCCCGGGGAGCTGTTTTTT. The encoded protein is CASSPPETPPGELFF.

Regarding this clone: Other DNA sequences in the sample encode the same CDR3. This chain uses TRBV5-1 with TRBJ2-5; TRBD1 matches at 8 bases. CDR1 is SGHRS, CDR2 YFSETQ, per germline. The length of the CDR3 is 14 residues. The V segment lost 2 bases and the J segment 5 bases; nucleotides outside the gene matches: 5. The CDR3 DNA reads TGCGCCAGCAGCTTCCAGGGGGCTGGGGAGACCCAGTACTTC. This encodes CASSFQGAGETQYF.

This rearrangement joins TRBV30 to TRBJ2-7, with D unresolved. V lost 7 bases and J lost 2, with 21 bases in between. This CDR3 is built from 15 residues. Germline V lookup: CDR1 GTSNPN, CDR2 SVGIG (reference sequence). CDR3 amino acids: CASSGPALPPYEQYF. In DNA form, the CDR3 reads TGTGCCTCCTCTGGCCCCGCCTTACCCCCCTACGAGCAGTACTTC.

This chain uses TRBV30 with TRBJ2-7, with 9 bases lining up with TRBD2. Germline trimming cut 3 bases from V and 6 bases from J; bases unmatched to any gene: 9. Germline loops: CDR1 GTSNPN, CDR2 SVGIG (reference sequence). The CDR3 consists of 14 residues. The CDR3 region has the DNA TGTGCCTGGAGGCGTAGCGGGAGTTATGGCGAGCAGTACTTC. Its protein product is CAWRRSGSYGEQYF.

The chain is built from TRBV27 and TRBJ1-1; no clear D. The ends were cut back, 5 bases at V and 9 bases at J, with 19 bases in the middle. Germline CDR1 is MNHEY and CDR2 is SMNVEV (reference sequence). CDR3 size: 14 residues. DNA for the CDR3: TGTGCCAGCAGTCTAAAAGGCAGGTTCGAAAAAGCTTTCTTT. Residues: CASSLKGRFEKAFF.

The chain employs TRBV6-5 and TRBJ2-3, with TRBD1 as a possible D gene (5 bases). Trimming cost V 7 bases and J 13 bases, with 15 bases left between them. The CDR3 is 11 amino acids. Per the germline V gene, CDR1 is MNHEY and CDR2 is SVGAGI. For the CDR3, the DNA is TGTGCCAGCATAAGAGGCGGACAAGAGTATTTT. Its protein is CASIRGGQEYF.

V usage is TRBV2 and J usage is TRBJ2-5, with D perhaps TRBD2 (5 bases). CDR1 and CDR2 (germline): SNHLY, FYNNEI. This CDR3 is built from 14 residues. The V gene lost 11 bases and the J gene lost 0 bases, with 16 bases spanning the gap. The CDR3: CACFGGYNQETQYF. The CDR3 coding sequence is TGTGCCTGTTTCGGCGGGTACAACCAAGAGACCCAGTACTTC.

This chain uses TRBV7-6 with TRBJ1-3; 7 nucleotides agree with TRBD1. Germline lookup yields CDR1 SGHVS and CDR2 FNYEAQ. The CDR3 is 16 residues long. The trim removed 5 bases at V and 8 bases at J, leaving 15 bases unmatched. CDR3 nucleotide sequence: TGTGCCAGCAGCCCCAAGGAAAATACCAGGGGGTACACCATATATTTT. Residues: CASSPKENTRGYTIYF.

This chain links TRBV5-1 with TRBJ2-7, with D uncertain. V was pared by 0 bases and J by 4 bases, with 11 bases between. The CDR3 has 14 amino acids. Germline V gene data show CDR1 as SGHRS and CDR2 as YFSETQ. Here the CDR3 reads CASSLVAGLYEQYF. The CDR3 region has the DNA TGCGCCAGCAGCTTGGTTGCAGGCCTTTACGAGCAGTACTTC.

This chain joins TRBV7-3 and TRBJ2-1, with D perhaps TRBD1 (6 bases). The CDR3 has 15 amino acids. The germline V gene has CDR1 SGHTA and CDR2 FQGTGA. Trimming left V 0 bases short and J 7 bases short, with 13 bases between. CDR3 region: CASSLTGDTLNEQFF. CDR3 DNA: TGTGCCAGCAGCTTAACGGGGGACACTCTTAATGAGCAGTTCTTC.

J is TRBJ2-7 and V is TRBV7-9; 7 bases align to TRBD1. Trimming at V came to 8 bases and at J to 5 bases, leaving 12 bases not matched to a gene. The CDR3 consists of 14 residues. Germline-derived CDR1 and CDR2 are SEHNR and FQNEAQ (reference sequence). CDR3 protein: CASSEGARGDEQYF. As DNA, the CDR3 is TGTGCCAGCTCAGAGGGGGCTAGAGGAGACGAGCAGTACTTC.

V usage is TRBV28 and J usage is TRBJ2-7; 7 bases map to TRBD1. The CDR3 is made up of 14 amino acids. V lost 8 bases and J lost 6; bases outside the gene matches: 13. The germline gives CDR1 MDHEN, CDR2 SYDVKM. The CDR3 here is CASRRTGTMGEQYF. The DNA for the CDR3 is TGTGCCAGCCGCCGGACAGGTACGATGGGCGAGCAGTACTTC. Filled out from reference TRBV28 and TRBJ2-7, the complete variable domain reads DVKVTQSSRYLVKRTGEKVFLECVQDMDHENMFWYRQDPGLGLRLIYFSYDVKMKEKGDIPEGYSVSREKKERFSLILESASTNQTSMYLCASRRTGTMGEQYFGPGTRLTVT.

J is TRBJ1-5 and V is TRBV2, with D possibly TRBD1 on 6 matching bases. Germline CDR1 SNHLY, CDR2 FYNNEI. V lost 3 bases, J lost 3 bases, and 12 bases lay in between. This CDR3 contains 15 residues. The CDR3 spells CASSEEGGPNQPQHF. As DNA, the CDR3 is TGTGCCAGCAGTGAGGAGGGGGGGCCCAATCAGCCCCAGCATTTT.

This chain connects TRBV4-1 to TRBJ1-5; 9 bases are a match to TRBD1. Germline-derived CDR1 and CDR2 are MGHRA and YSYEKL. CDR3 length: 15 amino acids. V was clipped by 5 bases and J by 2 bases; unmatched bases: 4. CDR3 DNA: TGCGCCAGCAGCTTCCGGGACAGGGGCAATCAGCCCCAGCATTTT. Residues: CASSFRDRGNQPQHF.

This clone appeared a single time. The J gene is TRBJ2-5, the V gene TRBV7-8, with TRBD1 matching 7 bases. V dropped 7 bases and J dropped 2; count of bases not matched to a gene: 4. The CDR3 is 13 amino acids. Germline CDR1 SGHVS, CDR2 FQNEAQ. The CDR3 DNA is TGTGCCAGCAACCGGGACAGACAAGAGACCCAGTACTTC. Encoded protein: CASNRDRQETQYF.

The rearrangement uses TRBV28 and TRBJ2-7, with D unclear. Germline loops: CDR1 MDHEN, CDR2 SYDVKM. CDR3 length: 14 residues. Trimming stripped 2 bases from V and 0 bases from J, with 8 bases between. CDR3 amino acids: CASSLRFSSYEQYF. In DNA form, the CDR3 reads TGTGCCAGCAGTTTACGTTTTAGCTCCTACGAGCAGTACTTC.

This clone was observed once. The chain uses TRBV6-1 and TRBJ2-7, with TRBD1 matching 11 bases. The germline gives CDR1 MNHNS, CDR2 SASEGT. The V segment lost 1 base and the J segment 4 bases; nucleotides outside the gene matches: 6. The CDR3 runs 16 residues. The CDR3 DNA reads TGTGCCAGCAGTGAAGAGAATGGACAGGGGGCTTACGAGCAGTACTTC. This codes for CASSEENGQGAYEQYF.

The CDR3 region has the DNA TGTGCCAGCAGCTCTAGCGGGGTGACCTACGAGCAGTACTTC. Translated, it gives CASSSSGVTYEQYF. The genes are TRBV7-8 and TRBJ2-7, with 9 bases identical to TRBD2. This CDR3 comprises 14 residues. Per germline, CDR1 SGHVS and CDR2 FQNEAQ. Unmatched junction bases numbered 3, after V lost 4 bases and J lost 2 bases.

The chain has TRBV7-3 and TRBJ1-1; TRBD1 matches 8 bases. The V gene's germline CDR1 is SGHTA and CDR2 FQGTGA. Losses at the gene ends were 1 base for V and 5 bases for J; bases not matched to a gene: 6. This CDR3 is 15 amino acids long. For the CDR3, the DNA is TGTGCCAGCAGCTTAATTCGGACAGGGTCGACTGAAGCTTTCTTT. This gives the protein CASSLIRTGSTEAFF.

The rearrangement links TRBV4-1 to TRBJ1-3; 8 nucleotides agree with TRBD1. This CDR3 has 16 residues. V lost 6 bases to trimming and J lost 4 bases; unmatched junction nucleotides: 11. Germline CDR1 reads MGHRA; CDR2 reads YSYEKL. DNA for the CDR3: TGCGCCAGCAGGCAACAGGGGGACGGTCCCGGAAACACCATATATTTT. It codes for CASRQQGDGPGNTIYF.

For the CDR3, the DNA is TGTGCCAGCAGCCCTAGACAGGGTGGTTCAAATCAGCCCCAGCATTTT. This gives the protein CASSPRQGGSNQPQHF. This chain joins TRBV7-7 and TRBJ1-5; 7 nucleotides line up with TRBD1. The germline V gene encodes CDR1 SSHAT and CDR2 FNYEAQ (reference sequence). The CDR3 length is 16 residues. The trim removed 5 bases at V and 4 bases at J, leaving 11 bases unmatched. Full variable domain (missing parts from reference TRBV7-7 and TRBJ1-5): GAGVSQSPRYKVTKRGQDVTLRCDPISSHATLYWYQQALGQGPEFLTYFNYEAQPDKSGLPSDRFSAERPEGSISTLTIQRTEQRDSAMYRCASSPRQGGSNQPQHFGDGTRLSIL.

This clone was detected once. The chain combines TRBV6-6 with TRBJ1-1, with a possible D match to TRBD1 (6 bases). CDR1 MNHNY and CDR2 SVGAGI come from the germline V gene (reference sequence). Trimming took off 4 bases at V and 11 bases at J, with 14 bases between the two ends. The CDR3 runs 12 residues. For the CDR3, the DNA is TGTGCCAGCAGTTCGAACAGGGCGGTTGCTTTCTTT. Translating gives CASSSNRAVAFF.

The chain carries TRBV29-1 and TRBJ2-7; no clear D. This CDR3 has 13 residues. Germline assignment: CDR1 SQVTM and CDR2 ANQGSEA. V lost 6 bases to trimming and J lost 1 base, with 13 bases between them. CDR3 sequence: CSVSAGQSYEQYF. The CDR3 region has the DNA TGCAGCGTATCAGCAGGTCAGTCCTACGAGCAGTACTTC.

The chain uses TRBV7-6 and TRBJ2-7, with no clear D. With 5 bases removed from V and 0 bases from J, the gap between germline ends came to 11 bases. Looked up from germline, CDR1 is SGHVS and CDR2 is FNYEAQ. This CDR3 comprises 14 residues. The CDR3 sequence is CASSKKLNSYEQYF. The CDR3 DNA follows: TGTGCCAGCAGCAAGAAACTGAACTCCTACGAGCAGTACTTC.

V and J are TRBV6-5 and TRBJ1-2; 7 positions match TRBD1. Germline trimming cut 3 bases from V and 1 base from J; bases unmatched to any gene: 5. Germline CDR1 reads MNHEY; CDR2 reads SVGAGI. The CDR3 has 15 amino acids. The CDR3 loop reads CASSYSGGINYGYTF. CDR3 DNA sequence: TGTGCCAGCAGTTATTCAGGGGGGATTAACTATGGCTACACCTTC.